The clone carrying this TCR beta chain was seen just once. V was shortened by 7 bases and J by 7 bases, with 13 bases between the two germline ends. This CDR3 has 13 amino acids. Germline values: CDR1 LNHDA, CDR2 SQIVND (reference sequence). Sequenced by immunoSEQ multiplex PCR; TCRdb stores in-frame clones only, minus some. Among more than 85,000 clones listed, around nine tenths were seen once. This record belongs to a study of blood T cell repertoires in COVID-19. This receptor was taken from a man aged 50 to 60 with COVID-19, enrolled during active disease. V usage is TRBV19 and J usage is TRBJ1-4, with unresolved D. The sequenced material came from peripheral blood. CDR3 DNA: TGTGCCAGTAATTCACAACGGGGTGAAAAACTGTTTTTT. As protein: CASNSQRGEKLFF.